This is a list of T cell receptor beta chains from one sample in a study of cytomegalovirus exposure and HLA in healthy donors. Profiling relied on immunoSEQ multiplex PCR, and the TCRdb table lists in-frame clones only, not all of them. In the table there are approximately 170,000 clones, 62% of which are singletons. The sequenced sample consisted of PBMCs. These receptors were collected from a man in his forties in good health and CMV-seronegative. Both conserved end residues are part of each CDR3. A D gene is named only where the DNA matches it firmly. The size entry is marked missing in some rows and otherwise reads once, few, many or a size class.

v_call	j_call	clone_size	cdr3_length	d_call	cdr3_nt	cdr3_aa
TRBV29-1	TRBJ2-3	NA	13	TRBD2	TGCAGCGTGGGGGCGGGAGGGTCAGATACGCAGTATTTT	CSVGAGGSDTQYF
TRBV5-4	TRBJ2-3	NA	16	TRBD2	TGTGCCAGCAGCTGGTATCTAGCGGGGAGCACAGATACGCAGTATTTT	CASSWYLAGSTDTQYF
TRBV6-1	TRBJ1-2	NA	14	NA	TGTGCCAGCAGTGAAGGCCCGTCCGGGTATGGCTACACCTTC	CASSEGPSGYGYTF
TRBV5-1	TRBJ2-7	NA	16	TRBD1	TGCGCCAGCAGCTTGGGAGAGGGACAGGGGGCTTTCGAGCAGTACTTC	CASSLGEGQGAFEQYF
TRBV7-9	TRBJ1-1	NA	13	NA	TGTGCCAGCAGCAAAACTCAGAACACTGAAGCTTTCTTT	CASSKTQNTEAFF
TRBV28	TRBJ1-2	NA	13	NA	TGTGCCAGCAGTTCCTCAGGGAACTATGGCTACACCTTC	CASSSSGNYGYTF
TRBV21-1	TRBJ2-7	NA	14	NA	TGTGCCAGCAGCATAACAGGGGGGGGCTACGAGCAGTACTTC	CASSITGGGYEQYF
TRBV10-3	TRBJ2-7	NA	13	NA	TGTGCCATCAGTGAGGGCGGATCCTACGAGCAGTACTTC	CAISEGGSYEQYF
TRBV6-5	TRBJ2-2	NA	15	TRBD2	TGTGCCAGCAGTTACGGCGGGAGAATCGGGGGGGAGCTGTTTTTT	CASSYGGRIGGELFF
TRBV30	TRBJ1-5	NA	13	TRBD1	TGTGCCTGGAGTCAGGGGGGAAATCAGCCCCAGCATTTT	CAWSQGGNQPQHF
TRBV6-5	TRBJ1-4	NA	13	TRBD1	TGTGCCAGCAGTCCCACTCCAGGGGGCCGTCTGTTTTTT	CASSPTPGGRLFF
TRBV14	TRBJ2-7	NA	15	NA	TGTGCCAGCAACAGAGACCGGGAGAGCTCCTACGAGCAGTACTTC	CASNRDRESSYEQYF
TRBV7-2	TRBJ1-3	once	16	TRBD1	TGTGCCAGCAGCCAAAACCTCGACAGGGGGCGAAACACCATATATTTT	CASSQNLDRGRNTIYF
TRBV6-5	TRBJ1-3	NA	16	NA	TGTGCCAGCAGTTACTCCGACAGACTGGCTGGAAACACCATATATTTT	CASSYSDRLAGNTIYF
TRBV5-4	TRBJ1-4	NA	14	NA	TGTGCCAGCAGCGGCAGGGGAGGGAACGAAAAACTGTTTTTT	CASSGRGGNEKLFF
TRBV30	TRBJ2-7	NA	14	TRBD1	TGTGCCTGGACCGCGACAGGGCCGAGGGGCGAGCAGTACTTC	CAWTATGPRGEQYF
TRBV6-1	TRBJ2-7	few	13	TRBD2	TGTGCCAGCAGTGAAGGGGAGGGGACGGCGCAGTACTTC	CASSEGEGTAQYF